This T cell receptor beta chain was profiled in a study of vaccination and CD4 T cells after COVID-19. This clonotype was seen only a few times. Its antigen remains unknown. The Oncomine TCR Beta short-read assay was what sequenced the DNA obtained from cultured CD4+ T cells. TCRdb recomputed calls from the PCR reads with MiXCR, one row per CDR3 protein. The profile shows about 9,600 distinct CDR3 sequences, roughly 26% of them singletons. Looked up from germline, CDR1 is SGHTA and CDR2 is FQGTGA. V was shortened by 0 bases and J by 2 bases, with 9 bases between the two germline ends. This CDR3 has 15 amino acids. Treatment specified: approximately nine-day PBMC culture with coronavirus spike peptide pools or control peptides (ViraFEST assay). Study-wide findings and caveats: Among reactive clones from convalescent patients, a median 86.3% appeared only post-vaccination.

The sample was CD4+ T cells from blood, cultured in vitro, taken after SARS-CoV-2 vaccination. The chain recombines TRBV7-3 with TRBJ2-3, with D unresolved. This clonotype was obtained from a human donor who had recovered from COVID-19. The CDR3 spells CASSLTSLYTDTQYF. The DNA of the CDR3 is TGTGCCAGCAGCTTAACCTCCCTTTACACAGATACGCAGTATTTT.